A selection of T cell receptor beta chains follows, all from one sample in a study of blood T cell repertoires in COVID-19. Method: immunoSEQ multiplex PCR; TCRdb's copy keeps in-frame clones and lacks some. There are about 200,000 clones in the sample; approximately 82% occur only once, and over 10% lies in the top ten. The material sequenced was peripheral blood. All receptors derive from a human donor in a cohort sampled during active COVID-19. CDR3s include the opening cysteine and the closing phenylalanine or tryptophan.

V	J	CDR3
TRBV6-5	TRBJ2-5	CASSLTGKETQYF
TRBV2	TRBJ2-3	CASSVWRGADTQYF
TRBV19	TRBJ2-4	CASSMIARGFETKNIQYF
TRBV5-1	TRBJ2-3	CASSFSRGSTDTQYF
TRBV5-1	TRBJ2-7	CASSSGLRKGLYEQYF
TRBV18	TRBJ2-6	CASSPASGRAGANVLTF
TRBV6-5	TRBJ1-6	CASSYSNGYNSPLHF
TRBV19	TRBJ2-1	CASRPASFTRRWNEQFF
TRBV7-9	TRBJ1-1	CASSPYRTGDGQTEAFF
TRBV4-1	TRBJ2-7	CASSQDRGISGRAYEQYF
TRBV24-1	TRBJ2-5	CATSGPPRGKRLAGGKAQYF